The 16 T cell receptor beta chains listed next were all sequenced from one sample in a study of T cells in Graves' hyperthyroidism and ophthalmopathy. RNA transcripts served as the template for amplifying TCR beta CDR3 regions. First-round RT-PCR with HTBI primers amplified the TCR CDR3 region. TCRdb re-called the multiplex PCR reads with MiXCR, one entry per CDR3 protein. The table includes 330,000 or so distinct CDR3 sequences, 18% detected once. Material for sequencing was blood. The origin of the receptors is a woman aged 40 to 50 with Graves' ophthalmopathy.

This clonotype appeared many times. The chain is built from TRBV3-1 and TRBJ1-1; D is ambiguous. This CDR3 is built from 13 residues. V lost 4 bases and J 1 base, leaving 7 bases between the germline ends. CDR1 and CDR2 (germline): LGHDT, YNNKEL (reference sequence). The CDR3 DNA follows: TGTGCCAGCAGCCCCCCAGCGAACACTGAAGCTTTCTTT. This encodes CASSPPANTEAFF. Full variable domain (outside the CDR3, taken from reference TRBV3-1 and TRBJ1-1): DTAVSQTPKYLVTQMGNDKSIKCEQNLGHDTMYWYKQDSKKFLKIMFSYNNKELIINETVPNRFSPKSPDKAHLNLHINSLELGDSAVYFCASSPPANTEAFFGQGTRLTVV.

This clonotype has just one count. This sequence joins TRBV6-1 and TRBJ2-7, with 8 bases that match TRBD1. The germline V gene encodes CDR1 MNHNS and CDR2 SASEGT. V dropped 4 bases and J dropped 2; count of bases not matched to a gene: 4. This CDR3 contains 14 residues. CDR3 region: CASSGQGRTYEQYF. In nucleotides, the CDR3 is TGTGCCAGCAGTGGACAGGGGCGAACCTACGAGCAGTACTTC.

A word on this clonotype: This sequence may be a read error, since a much larger clone differs from it by one base. The chain carries TRBV20-1 and TRBJ2-7; either TRBD1 or TRBD2 may fit D (5 bases each). V lost 5 bases and J lost 3, with 20 bases in between. Looked up from germline, CDR1 is DFQATT and CDR2 is SNEGSKA (reference sequence). The CDR3 consists of 15 residues. The CDR3 DNA sequence: TGCAGTGCTGGACCTCCGGGGCCCCAGAACTACGAGCAGTACTTC. This sequence encodes CSAGPPGPQNYEQYF.

This clonotype was seen repeatedly, ten times or more. The chain employs TRBV27 and TRBJ2-2, with D perhaps assigned TRBD1 or TRBD2 (6 bases each). The CDR3 is made up of 16 amino acids. V lost 3 bases and J 1 base, leaving 12 bases between the germline ends. Germline CDR1 reads MNHEY; CDR2 reads SMNVEV (reference sequence). CDR3 protein: CASSFVGGGNTGELFF. CDR3 coding DNA: TGTGCCAGCAGTTTTGTGGGGGGCGGGAACACCGGGGAGCTGTTTTTT.

This clonotype occurred many times. V usage is TRBV4-3 and J usage is TRBJ2-3; 8 bases are a match to TRBD1. The germline gives CDR1 LGHNA, CDR2 YSLEER. The CDR3 is 16 amino acids. The V segment lost 4 bases and the J segment 2 bases; nucleotides outside the gene matches: 8. For the CDR3, the DNA is TGCGCCAGCAGCCCCTGGACAGGGACCTTCACAGATACGCAGTATTTT. Amino acids: CASSPWTGTFTDTQYF.

Note on this clonotype: This may be a read error, as it is one base from a much larger clone. This sequence joins TRBV12-5 and TRBJ1-2; TRBD1 is a possible D gene (6 bases). In germline, CDR1 is LGHNT, CDR2 FRNRAP. The CDR3 is 13 amino acids. V was pared by 6 bases and J by 12 bases, with 20 bases between. The CDR3 protein is CASGSVGGVGHTF. For the CDR3, the DNA is TGTGCTAGTGGATCAGTAGGGGGGGTCGGCCACACCTTC. The full variable domain, completed using reference TRBV12-5 and TRBJ1-2, is DARVTQTPRHKVTEMGQEVTMRCQPILGHNTVFWYRQTMMQGLELLAYFRNRAPLDDSGMPKDRFSAEMPDATLATLKIQPSEPRDSAVYFCASGSVGGVGHTFGSGTRLTVV.

The chain combines TRBV12-5 with TRBJ2-5, with no clear D. This CDR3 comprises 17 residues. V lost 1 base and J lost 5, with 20 bases in between. Germline V CDR1 and CDR2: LGHNT, FRNRAP. The CDR3 nucleotides read TGTGCTAGTGGTTTGGCACTCGCGTCCGCCCGGGTGGAGACCCAGTACTTC. Protein: CASGLALASARVETQYF. The full variable domain, in which reference TRBV12-5 and TRBJ2-5 provide the parts outside the CDR3, is DARVTQTPRHKVTEMGQEVTMRCQPILGHNTVFWYRQTMMQGLELLAYFRNRAPLDDSGMPKDRFSAEMPDATLATLKIQPSEPRDSAVYFCASGLALASARVETQYFGPGTRLLVL.

This clonotype came up many times. CDR3 in amino acids: CASSLGQWNTEAFF. In nucleotides, the CDR3 is TGTGCCAGCAGTTTGGGGCAGTGGAACACTGAAGCTTTCTTT. The genes are TRBV28 and TRBJ1-1, with D perhaps matching TRBD1 (5 bases). CDR1 is MDHEN and CDR2 is SYDVKM in the germline V gene. Trimming took 3 bases from V and 1 from J, leaving 9 bases between them. The CDR3 totals 14 residues.

There are many counts of this clonotype. The chain links TRBV19 to TRBJ1-5; D uncertain. The CDR3 spans 14 residues. Germline CDR1 reads LNHDA; CDR2 reads SQIVND (reference sequence). V was shortened by 2 bases and J by 6 bases, with 11 bases between the two germline ends. CDR3 nucleotide sequence: TGTGCCAGTAGTATAATTGGGGAATCTCAGCCCCAGCATTTT. It encodes CASSIIGESQPQHF.

This clonotype was seen ten or more times. V usage is TRBV6-2 or TRBV6-3 and J usage is TRBJ2-5; 7 positions match TRBD2. The CDR3 is made up of 14 amino acids. The ends lost 2 bases at V and 9 bases at J; junction bases unmatched: 9. The germline CDR1 and CDR2 sequences are MNHEY and SVGEGT. The CDR3 nucleotides are TGTGCCAGCAGTTACGGGCGGGGGTTGAGGGCCCAGTACTTC. Protein: CASSYGRGLRAQYF.

This clonotype was detected ten times or more. The chain carries TRBV28 and TRBJ1-1; 8 nucleotides agree with TRBD1. Germline V CDR1 and CDR2: MDHEN, SYDVKM. This CDR3 is 17 amino acids long. With V trimmed by 5 bases and J by 0 bases, 11 bases remained unmatched. CDR3 region: CASSTRQGKIMNTEAFF. CDR3 nucleotides: TGTGCCAGCAGTACCCGACAGGGGAAAATTATGAACACTGAAGCTTTCTTT.

This clonotype has ten or more counts. J is TRBJ1-1 and V is TRBV7-8; no definite D call. The germline V and J ends were trimmed by 6 bases and 1 base, with 12 bases remaining between them. Germline values: CDR1 SGHVS, CDR2 FQNEAQ. This CDR3 region has 14 residues. The CDR3 DNA reads TGTGCCAGCAGTTACCTAGCCAGGAACACTGAAGCTTTCTTT. Encoded protein: CASSYLARNTEAFF.

This clonotype appeared many times. V usage is TRBV20-1 and J usage is TRBJ2-7, with a possible D match to TRBD2 (6 bases). V was cut by 6 bases and J by 1 base, with 16 bases left in between. The CDR3 has 14 amino acids. CDR1 is DFQATT and CDR2 is SNEGSKA in the germline V gene (reference sequence). The CDR3 sequence is CSAQREVSSYEQYF. The CDR3 DNA sequence: TGCAGTGCCCAAAGGGAGGTTTCTTCCTACGAGCAGTACTTC.

This clonotype was detected many times. The chain has TRBV10-3 and TRBJ2-7; 7 bases match TRBD2. The CDR3 loop spans 13 amino acids. After removal of 6 bases from V and 4 bases from J, the junction contained 6 bases not matched to a gene. CDR1 is ENHRY, CDR2 SYGVKD, per germline. The CDR3 coding sequence is TGTGCCATCAGCGGGGGGTTCGGGTACGAGCAGTACTTC. Its protein product is CAISGGFGYEQYF.

The sample holds many counts of this clonotype. The rearrangement joins TRBV3-1 to TRBJ1-2, with a tentative D call TRBD1 (6 bases). The CDR3 is made up of 15 amino acids. The germline V gene encodes CDR1 LGHDT and CDR2 YNNKEL (reference sequence). Trimming took off 3 bases at V and 6 bases at J, with 17 bases between the two ends. CDR3 amino acids: CASSQGTGASNGYTF. In DNA form, the CDR3 reads TGTGCCAGCAGCCAGGGAACGGGGGCCAGTAATGGCTACACCTTC.

This clonotype has only a few counts. V is TRBV19 and J is TRBJ1-6; 7 positions agree with TRBD1. V lost 6 bases to trimming and J lost 7 bases; unmatched junction nucleotides: 6. Per germline, CDR1 LNHDA and CDR2 SQIVND (reference sequence). The CDR3 covers 14 residues. CDR3 residues: CASSLQGLNSPLHF. For the CDR3, the DNA is TGTGCCAGTAGCCTACAGGGGTTAAATTCACCCCTCCACTTT.